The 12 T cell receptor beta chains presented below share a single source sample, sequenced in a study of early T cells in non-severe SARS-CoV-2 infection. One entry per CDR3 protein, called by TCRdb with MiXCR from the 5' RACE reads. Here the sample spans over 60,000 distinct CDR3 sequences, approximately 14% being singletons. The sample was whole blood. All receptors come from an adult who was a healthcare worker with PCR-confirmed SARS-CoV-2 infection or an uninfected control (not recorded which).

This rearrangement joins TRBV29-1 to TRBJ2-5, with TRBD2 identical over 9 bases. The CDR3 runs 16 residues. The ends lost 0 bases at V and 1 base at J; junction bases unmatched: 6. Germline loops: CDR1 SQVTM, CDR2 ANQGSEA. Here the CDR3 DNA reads TGCAGCGTTGAAGATCGGGCTAGCGGGGCCCAAGAGACCCAGTACTTC. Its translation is CSVEDRASGAQETQYF.

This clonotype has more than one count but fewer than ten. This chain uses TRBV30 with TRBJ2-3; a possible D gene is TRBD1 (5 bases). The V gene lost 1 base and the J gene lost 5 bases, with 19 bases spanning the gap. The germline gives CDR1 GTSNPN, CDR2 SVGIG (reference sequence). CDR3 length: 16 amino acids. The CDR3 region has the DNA TGTGCCTGGAGTGGGTTGACAGCGAGAAGGGTAGATACGCAGTATTTT. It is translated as CAWSGLTARRVDTQYF.

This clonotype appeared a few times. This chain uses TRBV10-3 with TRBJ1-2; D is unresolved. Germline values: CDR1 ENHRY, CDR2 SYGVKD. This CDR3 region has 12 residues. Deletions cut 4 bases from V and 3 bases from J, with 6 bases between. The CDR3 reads CAISGQDYGYTF. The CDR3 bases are TGTGCCATCAGTGGCCAAGACTATGGCTACACCTTC.

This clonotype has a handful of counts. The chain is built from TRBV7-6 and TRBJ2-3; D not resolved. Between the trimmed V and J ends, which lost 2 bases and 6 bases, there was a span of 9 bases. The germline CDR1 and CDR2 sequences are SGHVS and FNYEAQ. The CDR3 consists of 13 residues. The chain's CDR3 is CASSLTRADTQYF. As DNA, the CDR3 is TGTGCCAGCAGCTTAACTCGTGCGGATACGCAGTATTTT.

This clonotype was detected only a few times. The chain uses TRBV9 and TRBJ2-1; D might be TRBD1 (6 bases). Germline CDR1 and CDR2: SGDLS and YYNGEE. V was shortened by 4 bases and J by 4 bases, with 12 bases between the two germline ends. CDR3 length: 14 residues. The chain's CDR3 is CASSTRGQYNEQFF. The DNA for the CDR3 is TGTGCCAGCAGCACCCGAGGACAGTACAATGAGCAGTTCTTC.

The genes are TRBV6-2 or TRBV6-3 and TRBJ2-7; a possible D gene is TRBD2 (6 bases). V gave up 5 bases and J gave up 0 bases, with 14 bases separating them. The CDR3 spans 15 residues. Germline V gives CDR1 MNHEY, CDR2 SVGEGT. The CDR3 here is CASSTGLGASYEQYF. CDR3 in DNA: TGTGCCAGCAGTACGGGACTTGGGGCCTCCTACGAGCAGTACTTC.

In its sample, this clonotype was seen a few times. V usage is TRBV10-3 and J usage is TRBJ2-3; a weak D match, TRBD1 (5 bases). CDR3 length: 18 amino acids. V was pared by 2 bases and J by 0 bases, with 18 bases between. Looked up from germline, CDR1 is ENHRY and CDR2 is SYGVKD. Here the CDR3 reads CAISETRRALPSTDTQYF. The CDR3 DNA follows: TGTGCCATCAGTGAGACGCGCAGGGCGCTACCTAGCACAGATACGCAGTATTTT.

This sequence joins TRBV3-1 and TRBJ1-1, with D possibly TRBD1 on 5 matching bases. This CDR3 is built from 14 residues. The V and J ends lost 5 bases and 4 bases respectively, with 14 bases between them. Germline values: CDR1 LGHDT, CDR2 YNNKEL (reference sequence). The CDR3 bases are TGTGCCAGCAGCTTCCGGGGCCTCGTCACTGAAGCTTTCTTT. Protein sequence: CASSFRGLVTEAFF.

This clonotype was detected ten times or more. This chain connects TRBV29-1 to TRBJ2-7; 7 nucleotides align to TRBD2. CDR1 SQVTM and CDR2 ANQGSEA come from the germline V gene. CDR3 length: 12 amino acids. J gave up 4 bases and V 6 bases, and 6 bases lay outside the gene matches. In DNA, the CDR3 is TGCAGCGTCTATACTAGCGAGTACGAGCAGTACTTC. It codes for CSVYTSEYEQYF.

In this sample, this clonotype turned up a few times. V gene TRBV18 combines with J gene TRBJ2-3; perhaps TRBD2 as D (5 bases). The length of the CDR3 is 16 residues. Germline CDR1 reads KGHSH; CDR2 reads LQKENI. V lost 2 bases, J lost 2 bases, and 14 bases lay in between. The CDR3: CASSPGPSRVTDTQYF. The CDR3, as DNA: TGTGCCAGCTCACCAGGCCCCTCGAGGGTCACAGATACGCAGTATTTT. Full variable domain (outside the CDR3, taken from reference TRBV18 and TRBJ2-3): NAGVMQNPRHLVRRRGQEARLRCSPMKGHSHVYWYRQLPEEGLKFMVYLQKENIIDESGMPKERFSAEFPKEGPSILRIQQVVRGDSAAYFCASSPGPSRVTDTQYFGPGTRLTVL.

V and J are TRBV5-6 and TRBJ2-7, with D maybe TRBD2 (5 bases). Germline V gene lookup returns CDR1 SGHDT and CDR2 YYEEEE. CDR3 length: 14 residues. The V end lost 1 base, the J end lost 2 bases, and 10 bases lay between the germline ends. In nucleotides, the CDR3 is TGTGCCAGCAGCTTGCTGTCGGGAACCTACGAGCAGTACTTC. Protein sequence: CASSLLSGTYEQYF.

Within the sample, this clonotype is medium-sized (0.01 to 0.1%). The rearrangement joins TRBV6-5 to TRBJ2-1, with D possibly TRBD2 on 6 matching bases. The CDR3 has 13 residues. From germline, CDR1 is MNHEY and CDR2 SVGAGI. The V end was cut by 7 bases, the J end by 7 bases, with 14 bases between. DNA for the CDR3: TGTGCCAGCACCGGGGGATACGGGAATGAGCAGTTCTTC. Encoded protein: CASTGGYGNEQFF.